These 3 T cell receptor beta chains were sequenced from one sample in a study of T cell responses to AZD1222 COVID-19 vaccine. TCRdb keeps only in-frame clones here, not all; method: immunoSEQ multiplex PCR. The sample contains roughly 140,000 clones, approximately 88% of which appear only once. Sequenced here: peripheral blood, sampled on day 0 of AZD1222 vaccination. The receptors were sampled from an adult in good health.

Written as DNA, the CDR3 is TGCAGCGTTGAAGTTGAGGGGATATACACCATATATTTT. As protein: CSVEVEGIYTIYF. The chain links TRBV29-1 to TRBJ1-3; tentatively, D is TRBD1 (5 bases). V lost 1 base, J lost 8 bases, and 12 bases lay in between. CDR3 length: 13 residues. Germline CDR1 reads SQVTM; CDR2 reads ANQGSEA.

The chain links TRBV25-1 to TRBJ2-7, with 7 positions matching TRBD2. V lost 2 bases, J lost 4 bases, and 8 bases stayed unmatched. Germline assignment: CDR1 MGHDK and CDR2 SYGVNS. CDR3 length equals 15 residues. CDR3: CASSEGATGGYEQYF. The CDR3 DNA is TGTGCCAGCAGTGAAGGGGCCACCGGGGGGTACGAGCAGTACTTC.

The chain couples TRBV11-3 to TRBJ2-5, with TRBD1 matching 7 bases. With V trimmed by 1 base and J by 5 bases, 7 bases remained unmatched. Germline CDR1 reads SGHNT; CDR2 reads YENEEA. The CDR3 contains 15 residues. The CDR3 reads CASSLGSTGSETQYF. The CDR3 bases are TGTGCCAGCAGCTTAGGTTCGACAGGGTCGGAGACCCAGTACTTC. The variable domain in full, completed from reference TRBV11-3 and TRBJ2-5, reads EAGVVQSPRYKIIEKKQPVAFWCNPISGHNTLYWYLQNLGQGPELLIRYENEEAVDDSQLPKDRFSAERLKGVDSTLKIQPAELGDSAVYLCASSLGSTGSETQYFGPGTRLLVL.